This T cell receptor (beta chain) comes out of a study of cytomegalovirus exposure and HLA in healthy donors. Whole-study results and caveats: The majority of TCR sequences were rare, yet some public TCRs appeared in many donors.

The primer mix had 60 Vbeta and 13 Jbeta primers. Some clones are missing from TCRdb's copy, which holds only in-frame ones; the method was immunoSEQ multiplex PCR. In the table there are about 230,000 clones, about 85% of which are singletons. This clone was detected a few times. The antigen remains unidentified. The CDR3 covers 15 residues. The germline gives CDR1 SGHRS, CDR2 YFSETQ. J lost 3 bases, V lost 3 bases, and 7 bases had no gene match. The V gene is TRBV5-1, the J gene TRBJ2-7; TRBD1 matches 9 bases. The origin of this receptor is a girl aged 2-10 years in good health and CMV-seronegative. The source material was PBMCs. The CDR3 DNA reads TGCGCCAGCAGCTGGGACAGGGCTGTAAACTACGAGCAGTACTTC. Its translation is CASSWDRAVNYEQYF.